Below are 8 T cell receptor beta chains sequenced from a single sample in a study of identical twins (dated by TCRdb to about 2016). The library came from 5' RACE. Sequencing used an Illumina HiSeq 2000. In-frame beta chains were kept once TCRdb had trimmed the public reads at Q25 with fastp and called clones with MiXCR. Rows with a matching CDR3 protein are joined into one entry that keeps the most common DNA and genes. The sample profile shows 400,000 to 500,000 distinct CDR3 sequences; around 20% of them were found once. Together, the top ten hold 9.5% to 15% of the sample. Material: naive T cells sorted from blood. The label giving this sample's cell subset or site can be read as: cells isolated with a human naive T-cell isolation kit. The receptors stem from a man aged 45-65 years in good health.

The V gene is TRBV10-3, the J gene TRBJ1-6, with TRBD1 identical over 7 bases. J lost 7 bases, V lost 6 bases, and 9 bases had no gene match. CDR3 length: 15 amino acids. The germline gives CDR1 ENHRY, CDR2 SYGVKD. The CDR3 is CAIRDPGQSNSPLHF. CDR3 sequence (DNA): TGTGCCATCAGAGACCCGGGACAGTCCAATTCACCCCTCCACTTT.

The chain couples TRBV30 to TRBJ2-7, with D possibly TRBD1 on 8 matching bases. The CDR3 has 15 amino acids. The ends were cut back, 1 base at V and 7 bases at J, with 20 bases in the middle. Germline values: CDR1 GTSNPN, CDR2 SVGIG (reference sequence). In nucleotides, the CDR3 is TGTGCCTGGAGTGAATGGACAGGGCCCGGGAGGGAGCAGTACTTC. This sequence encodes CAWSEWTGPGREQYF.

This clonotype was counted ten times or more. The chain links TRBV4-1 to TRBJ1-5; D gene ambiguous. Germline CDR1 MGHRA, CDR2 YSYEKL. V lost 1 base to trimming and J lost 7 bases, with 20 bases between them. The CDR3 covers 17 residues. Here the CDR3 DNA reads TGCGCCAGCAGCCAAGTGGGGTATCCGGACGTAAGGCAGCCCCAGCATTTT. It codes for CASSQVGYPDVRQPQHF.

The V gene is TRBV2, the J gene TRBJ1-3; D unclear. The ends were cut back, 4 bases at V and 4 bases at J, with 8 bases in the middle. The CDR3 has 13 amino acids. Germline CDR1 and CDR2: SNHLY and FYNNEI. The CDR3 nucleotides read TGTGCCAGCAGTGGAAACAGAGGAAACACCATATATTTT. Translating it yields CASSGNRGNTIYF. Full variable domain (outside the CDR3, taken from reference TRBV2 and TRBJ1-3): EPEVTQTPSHQVTQMGQEVILRCVPISNHLYFYWYRQILGQKVEFLVSFYNNEISEKSEIFDDQFSVERPDGSNFTLKIRSTKLEDSAMYFCASSGNRGNTIYFGEGSWLTVV.

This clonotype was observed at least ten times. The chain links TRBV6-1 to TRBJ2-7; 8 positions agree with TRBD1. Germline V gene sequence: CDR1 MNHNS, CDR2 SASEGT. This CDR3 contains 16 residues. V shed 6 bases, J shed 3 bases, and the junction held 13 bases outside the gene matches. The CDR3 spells CASSQFRDRPLYEQYF. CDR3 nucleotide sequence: TGTGCCAGCAGCCAATTCCGGGACAGGCCCCTCTACGAGCAGTACTTC.

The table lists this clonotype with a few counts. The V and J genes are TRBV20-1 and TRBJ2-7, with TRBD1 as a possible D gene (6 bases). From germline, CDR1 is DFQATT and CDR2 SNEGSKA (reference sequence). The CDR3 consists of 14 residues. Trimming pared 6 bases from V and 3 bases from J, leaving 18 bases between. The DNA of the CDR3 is TGCAGTGCAACAAACAGGGACATAAGCTACGAGCAGTACTTC. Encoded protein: CSATNRDISYEQYF.

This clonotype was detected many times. The CDR3 reads CASSLFSAGTDTQYF. CDR3 in DNA: TGTGCCAGCAGCTTGTTTTCGGCGGGCACAGATACGCAGTATTTT. The chain joins TRBV11-2 to TRBJ2-3; unclear D gene. With 3 bases removed from V and 1 base from J, the gap between germline ends came to 11 bases. CDR1 is SGHAT and CDR2 is FQNNGV in the germline V gene. CDR3 length: 15 amino acids.

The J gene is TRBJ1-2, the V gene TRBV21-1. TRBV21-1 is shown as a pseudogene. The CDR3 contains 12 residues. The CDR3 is CASRMRVGGYTF. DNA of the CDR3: TGTGCCAGCAGAATGCGGGTGGGTGGCTACACCTTC.